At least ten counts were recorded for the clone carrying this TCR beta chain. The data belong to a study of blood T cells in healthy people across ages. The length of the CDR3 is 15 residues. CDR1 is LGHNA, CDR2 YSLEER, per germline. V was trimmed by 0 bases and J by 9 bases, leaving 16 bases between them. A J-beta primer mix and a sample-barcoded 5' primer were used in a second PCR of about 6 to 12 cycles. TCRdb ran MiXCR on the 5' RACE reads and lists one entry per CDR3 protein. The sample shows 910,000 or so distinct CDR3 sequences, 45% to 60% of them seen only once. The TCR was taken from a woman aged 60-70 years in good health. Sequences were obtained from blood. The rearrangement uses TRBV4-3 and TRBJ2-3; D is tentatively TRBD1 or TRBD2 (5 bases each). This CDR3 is CASSQDGGRLWTQYF. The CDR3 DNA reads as TGCGCCAGCAGCCAAGATGGGGGACGCTTGTGGACGCAGTATTTT.